A single sample gave rise to the 26 T cell receptor beta chains below, sequenced in a study of beta chain features in type 1 diabetes. Expressed TCRB transcripts were sequenced because the isolated RNA had all been reverse transcribed beforehand. Clones were sequenced by immunoSEQ multiplex PCR, and TCRdb holds only the in-frame ones, with some missing. The sample includes 450,000 to 600,000 clones, about 30% of them seen just once. Material: naive CD4+ T cells from blood. These receptors were obtained from a young man in good health.

The rearrangement uses TRBV13 and TRBJ1-2, with D unclear. V gave up 8 bases and J gave up 0 bases, with 7 bases separating them. Germline CDR1 is PRHDT and CDR2 is FYEKMQ (reference sequence). There are 12 residues in the CDR3. The CDR3 nucleotides are TGTGCCAGCGCAGAGACTAACTATGGCTACACCTTC. Its translation is CASAETNYGYTF. The variable domain in full, completed from reference TRBV13 and TRBJ1-2, reads AAGVIQSPRHLIKEKRETATLKCYPIPRHDTVYWYQQGPGQDPQFLISFYEKMQSDKGSIPDRFSAQQFSDYHSELNMSSLELGDSALYFCASAETNYGYTFGSGTRLTVV.

The rearrangement joins TRBV15 to TRBJ2-1; D ambiguous. The CDR3 covers 13 residues. Trimming left V 4 bases short and J 5 bases short, with 9 bases between. Looked up from germline, CDR1 is LNHNV and CDR2 is YYDKDF (reference sequence). In DNA form, the CDR3 reads TGTGCCACCAGCAACGCCCTCCACAATGAGCAGTTCTTC. Translation gives CATSNALHNEQFF.

CDR3 in DNA: TGCAGTGCAACTAGTTCCTACGAGCAGTACTTC. It is translated as CSATSSYEQYF. The chain links TRBV29-1 to TRBJ2-5, with D perhaps TRBD2 (5 bases). With the DNA end fitting TRBJ2-7 better, the J assignment may be wrong. Germline V gives CDR1 SQVTM, CDR2 ANQGSEA. The CDR3 spans 11 residues.

J is TRBJ2-5 and V is TRBV7-3; perhaps TRBD1 as D (6 bases). CDR3 size: 15 residues. The V gene lost 2 bases and the J gene lost 5 bases, with 15 bases spanning the gap. Germline V gene lookup returns CDR1 SGHTA and CDR2 FQGTGA. In DNA, the CDR3 is TGTGCCAGCAGCTTACTGGGGGCGGTCGGTGAGACCCAGTACTTC. It codes for CASSLLGAVGETQYF.

This clone appeared a few times. The gene calls are TRBV29-1 and TRBJ2-7; 7 bases are shared with TRBD1. The CDR3 has 13 residues. Per the germline V gene, CDR1 is SQVTM and CDR2 is ANQGSEA. The V gene end was trimmed by 5 bases and the J gene end by 1 base; junction bases not matched to a gene: 5. This CDR3 is CSVRGQESYEQYF. For the CDR3, the DNA is TGCAGCGTTCGAGGACAGGAGTCCTACGAGCAGTACTTC.

This clone has more than one count but fewer than ten. The chain employs TRBV4-1 and TRBJ1-3, with 10 bases matching TRBD1. Germline V gene lookup returns CDR1 MGHRA and CDR2 YSYEKL. The V segment lost 4 bases and the J segment 4 bases; nucleotides outside the gene matches: 4. The CDR3 loop spans 15 amino acids. The CDR3 sequence: CASSLGQGSGNTIYF. The CDR3, as DNA: TGCGCCAGCAGCCTGGGACAGGGGTCCGGAAACACCATATATTTT.

This chain links TRBV7-9 with TRBJ2-7; TRBD1 aligns across 8 bases. Germline CDR1 SEHNR, CDR2 FQNEAQ (reference sequence). The J segment lost 5 bases and the V segment lost 5 bases, leaving 11 bases of the junction unmatched. The CDR3 loop spans 15 amino acids. CDR3 residues: CASSLSGQGAHEQYF. The CDR3 DNA follows: TGTGCCAGCAGCCTTAGTGGGCAGGGGGCCCACGAGCAGTACTTC.

The chain uses TRBV28 and TRBJ2-7; no definite D call. From germline, CDR1 is MDHEN and CDR2 SYDVKM. The CDR3 is made up of 12 amino acids. The V end was cut by 3 bases, the J end by 4 bases, with 7 bases between. CDR3 nucleotides: TGTGCCAGCAGTTTTATCACTTACGAGCAGTACTTC. This gives the protein CASSFITYEQYF.

The chain couples TRBV29-1 to TRBJ2-2; D is unclear. The V gene lost 4 bases and the J gene lost 0 bases, with 6 bases spanning the gap. Germline V gene lookup returns CDR1 SQVTM and CDR2 ANQGSEA. The CDR3 sequence is 13 residues long. The CDR3 loop is CSVGGSNTGELFF. The CDR3 bases are TGCAGCGTTGGGGGTTCGAACACCGGGGAGCTGTTTTTT.

The rearrangement links TRBV6-1 to TRBJ2-5; TRBD1 matches 9 bases. Trimming cost V 8 bases and J 2 bases; bases outside gene matches: 6. CDR3 size: 14 residues. Germline lookup yields CDR1 MNHNS and CDR2 SASEGT. The CDR3 sequence: CASGPGTGQETQYF. CDR3 in DNA: TGTGCCAGCGGGCCCGGGACAGGGCAAGAGACCCAGTACTTC.

V is TRBV30 and J is TRBJ2-3; D is possibly TRBD1 (6 bases). Trimming left V 3 bases short and J 2 bases short, with 9 bases between. CDR3 length: 13 residues. The germline gives CDR1 GTSNPN, CDR2 SVGIG (reference sequence). CDR3 DNA sequence: TGTGCCTGGAGCCAGGGGAACACAGATACGCAGTATTTT. Its protein is CAWSQGNTDTQYF.

CDR3 region: CASSQDLTSGNYEQYF. DNA of the CDR3: TGTGCCAGCAGCCAAGATCTGACTAGCGGAAACTACGAGCAGTACTTC. This chain links TRBV4-2 with TRBJ2-7; 9 bases match TRBD2. CDR1 is LGHNA, CDR2 YNFKEQ, per germline. The CDR3 is 16 residues long. The V and J ends lost 0 bases and 3 bases, in that order; junction bases with no gene match: 6.

This clone was recorded a few times. The rearrangement uses TRBV10-3 and TRBJ2-5, with D hard to call. Trimming took off 7 bases at V and 5 bases at J, with 11 bases between the two ends. In germline, CDR1 is ENHRY, CDR2 SYGVKD. The CDR3 is made up of 12 amino acids. The CDR3 here is CAIMGDVETQYF. The CDR3 DNA follows: TGTGCCATCATGGGCGATGTGGAGACCCAGTACTTC.

The DNA for the CDR3 is TGTGCCAGCAGTGAGGGACTAGCGGGAGCCTCCTACGAGCAGTACTTC. It codes for CASSEGLAGASYEQYF. J is TRBJ2-7 and V is TRBV2; 14 positions agree with TRBD2. The V segment lost 3 bases and the J segment 0 bases; nucleotides outside the gene matches: 1. Looked up from germline, CDR1 is SNHLY and CDR2 is FYNNEI. The CDR3 loop spans 16 amino acids.

The rearrangement uses TRBV15 and TRBJ2-7; either TRBD1 or TRBD2 may supply D (5 bases each). V was trimmed by 0 bases and J by 5 bases, leaving 8 bases between them. CDR3 length equals 13 residues. Germline CDR1 is LNHNV and CDR2 is YYDKDF (reference sequence). The chain's CDR3 is CATSRDWGNEQYF. Written as DNA, the CDR3 is TGTGCCACCAGCAGAGATTGGGGGAACGAGCAGTACTTC.

The V and J genes are TRBV9 and TRBJ2-3, with 11 bases matching TRBD2. Per the germline V gene, CDR1 is SGDLS and CDR2 is YYNGEE. Germline trimming cut 3 bases from V and 9 bases from J; bases unmatched to any gene: 9. CDR3 size: 15 residues. The CDR3 spells CASSAGTSGRFTQYF. Here the CDR3 DNA reads TGTGCCAGCAGCGCCGGGACTAGCGGCCGATTCACGCAGTATTTT. Using reference TRBV9 and TRBJ2-3 for the parts outside the CDR3, the full variable domain is DSGVTQTPKHLITATGQRVTLRCSPRSGDLSVYWYQQSLDQGLQFLIQYYNGEERAKGNILERFSAQQFPDLHSELNLSSLELGDSALYFCASSAGTSGRFTQYFGPGTRLTVL.

This chain connects TRBV15 to TRBJ2-3; 12 bases line up with TRBD2. This CDR3 comprises 17 residues. Losses at the gene ends were 4 bases for V and 7 bases for J; bases not matched to a gene: 12. Germline values: CDR1 LNHNV, CDR2 YYDKDF (reference sequence). The CDR3 sequence: CATSTPPLAGGVHTQYF. CDR3 sequence (DNA): TGTGCCACCAGCACTCCACCACTAGCGGGAGGCGTGCATACGCAGTATTTT.

The chain has TRBV10-3 and TRBJ2-1, with 8 bases matching TRBD1. Germline V gives CDR1 ENHRY, CDR2 SYGVKD. The CDR3 has 13 residues. V dropped 0 bases and J dropped 8; count of bases not matched to a gene: 0. CDR3 amino acids: CAISESTGDEQFF. The CDR3 bases are TGTGCCATCAGTGAGTCGACAGGGGATGAGCAGTTCTTC.

The genes are TRBV30 and TRBJ2-6; 10 nucleotides line up with TRBD1. Germline-derived CDR1 and CDR2 are GTSNPN and SVGIG (reference sequence). The CDR3 totals 16 residues. The J segment lost 1 base and the V segment lost 5 bases, leaving 5 bases of the junction unmatched. The CDR3 loop reads CAWWTGGYSGANVLTF. The CDR3 DNA is TGTGCCTGGTGGACAGGGGGTTATTCTGGGGCCAACGTCCTGACTTTC.

This chain joins TRBV9 and TRBJ1-1; D ambiguous. The germline CDR1 and CDR2 sequences are SGDLS and YYNGEE. The CDR3 extends over 15 amino acids. V was trimmed by 4 bases and J by 1 base, leaving 14 bases between them. CDR3 loop: CASSPRQTGNTEAFF. In DNA form, the CDR3 reads TGTGCCAGCAGCCCAAGACAAACGGGGAACACTGAAGCTTTCTTT.

For this clone: Other nucleotide sequences from this sample produce the same CDR3. This rearrangement joins TRBV7-9 to TRBJ2-7; 7 nucleotides agree with TRBD2. V was clipped by 0 bases and J by 2 bases; unmatched bases: 1. Germline V gives CDR1 SEHNR, CDR2 FQNEAQ (reference sequence). The CDR3 sequence is 14 residues long. The CDR3 here is CASSLALAAYEQYF. The CDR3, as DNA: TGTGCCAGCAGCTTAGCCCTAGCGGCCTACGAGCAGTACTTC.

This clone turned up a few times. The chain uses TRBV2 and TRBJ2-3; a weak D match, TRBD2 (5 bases). The germline V gene encodes CDR1 SNHLY and CDR2 FYNNEI. V lost 6 bases to trimming and J lost 4 bases, with 20 bases between them. The CDR3 spans 16 residues. CDR3 protein: CASSPGPTRKADTQYF. In nucleotides, the CDR3 is TGTGCCAGCAGCCCCGGGCCTACTAGGAAGGCAGATACGCAGTATTTT.

This clone was seen only a few times. The chain links TRBV19 to TRBJ2-7, with D possibly matching TRBD2 (5 bases). CDR3 length: 11 amino acids. The germline V and J ends were trimmed by 5 bases and 4 bases, with 6 bases remaining between them. The V gene's germline CDR1 is LNHDA and CDR2 SQIVND (reference sequence). In DNA form, the CDR3 reads TGTGCCAGTAGTGGACTTTACGAGCAGTACTTC. Its protein is CASSGLYEQYF.

The chain links TRBV7-2 to TRBJ2-2; D uncertain. The CDR3 extends over 16 amino acids. Trimming left V 5 bases short and J 0 bases short, with 13 bases between. The V gene's germline CDR1 is SGHTA and CDR2 FQGNSA. The CDR3: CASSKTGRTNTGELFF. The CDR3 bases are TGTGCCAGCAGCAAAACTGGACGGACGAACACCGGGGAGCTGTTTTTT.

This clone has more than one count but fewer than ten. This chain joins TRBV7-9 and TRBJ2-1, with TRBD2 as a possible D gene (5 bases). CDR1 and CDR2 from the germline V gene are SEHNR and FQNEAQ (reference sequence). V lost 1 base and J 2 bases, leaving 21 bases between the germline ends. The CDR3 extends over 19 amino acids. CDR3 amino acids: CASSLGTGMVALAYNEQFF. As DNA, the CDR3 is TGTGCCAGCAGCTTAGGAACGGGGATGGTAGCGCTGGCCTACAATGAGCAGTTCTTC.

The V gene is TRBV7-2, the J gene TRBJ1-2, with a weak D call TRBD1 (5 bases). The CDR3 length is 14 residues. Germline values: CDR1 SGHTA, CDR2 FQGNSA. V shed 5 bases and J shed 1 base, with 11 bases lying between them. The CDR3 region is CASSNPTVNYGYTF. The CDR3 DNA follows: TGTGCCAGCAGCAACCCGACAGTTAACTATGGCTACACCTTC.